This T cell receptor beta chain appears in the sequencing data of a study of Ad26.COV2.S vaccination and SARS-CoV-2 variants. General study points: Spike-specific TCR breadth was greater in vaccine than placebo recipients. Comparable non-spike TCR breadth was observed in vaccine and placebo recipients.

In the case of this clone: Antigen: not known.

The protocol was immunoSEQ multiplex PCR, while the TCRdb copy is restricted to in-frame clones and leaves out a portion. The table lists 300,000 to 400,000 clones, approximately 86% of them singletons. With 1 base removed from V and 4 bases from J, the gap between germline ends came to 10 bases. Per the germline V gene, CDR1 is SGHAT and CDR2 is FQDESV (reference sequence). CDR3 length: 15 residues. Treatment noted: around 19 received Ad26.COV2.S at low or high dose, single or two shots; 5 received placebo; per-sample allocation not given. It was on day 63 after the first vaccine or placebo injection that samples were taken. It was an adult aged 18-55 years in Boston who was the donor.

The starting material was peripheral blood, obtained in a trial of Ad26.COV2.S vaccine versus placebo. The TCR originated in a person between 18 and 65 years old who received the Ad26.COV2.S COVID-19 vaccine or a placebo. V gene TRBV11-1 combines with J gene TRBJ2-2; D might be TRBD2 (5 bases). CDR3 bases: TGTGCCAGCAGCTTAGGGGGAGAGAGCACCGGGGAGCTGTTTTTT. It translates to CASSLGGESTGELFF.